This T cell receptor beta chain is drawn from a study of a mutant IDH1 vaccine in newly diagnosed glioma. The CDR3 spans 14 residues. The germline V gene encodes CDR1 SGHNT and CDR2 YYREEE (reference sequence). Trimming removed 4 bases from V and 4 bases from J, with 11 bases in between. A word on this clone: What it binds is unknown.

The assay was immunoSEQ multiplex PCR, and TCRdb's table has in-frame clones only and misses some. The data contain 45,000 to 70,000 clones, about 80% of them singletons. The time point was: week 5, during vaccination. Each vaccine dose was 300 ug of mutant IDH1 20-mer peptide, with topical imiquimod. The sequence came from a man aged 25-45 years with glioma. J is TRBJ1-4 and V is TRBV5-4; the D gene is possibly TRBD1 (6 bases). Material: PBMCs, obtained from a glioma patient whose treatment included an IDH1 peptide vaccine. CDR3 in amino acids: CASSLTGRNEKLFF. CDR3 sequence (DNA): TGTGCCAGCAGCCTCACAGGGCGTAATGAAAAACTGTTTTTT.